The present T cell receptor beta chain was sequenced within a study of graft-versus-host responses after intestinal transplantation. Study information: Among the recipients, transplants were multivisceral, liver-intestinal, or isolated intestinal. The whole recipient group had anti-thymocyte globulin induction followed by tacrolimus and steroids for about three years. Findings of the study overall: GvH clones detected in recipient marrow included some appearing first in ileum or blood.

Profiled with immunoSEQ multiplex PCR; TCRdb holds only in-frame clones, not every one. Here the sample spans around 96,000 clones, roughly 90% being singletons. J gave up 3 bases and V 7 bases, and 6 bases lay outside the gene matches. The V gene's germline CDR1 is SGHRS and CDR2 YFSETQ. The CDR3 extends over 14 amino acids. Note on this clone: The antigen remains undetermined.

The clonotype originates from a human donor who received an intestinal transplant. The gene calls are TRBV5-1 and TRBJ2-1; 8 positions match TRBD2. The material sequenced was unstimulated CD4+ T cells sorted from spleen or lymph node cells, taken before intestinal transplant. CDR3 nucleotide sequence: TGCGCCAGCGGTAGCGGGGACTTCTACAATGAGCAGTTCTTC. Protein product: CASGSGDFYNEQFF.